This entry lists 3 T cell receptor beta chains sequenced from one sample in a study of blood T cell repertoires in COVID-19. Only in-frame clones appear in the TCRdb table, and some are missing; sequencing was by immunoSEQ multiplex PCR. The data contain around 250,000 clones, 80% to 85% of them singletons. What was sequenced was PBMCs or T cells enriched from blood (not recorded which). Every receptor here comes from a man between 50 and 59 years old who had recovered from COVID-19.

The chain uses TRBV3-1 (or the pseudogene TRBV3-2) and TRBJ1-5, with D unresolved. The germline CDR1 and CDR2 sequences are LGHDT and YNNKEL (reference sequence). This CDR3 contains 14 residues. V lost 2 bases and J 4 bases, leaving 9 bases between the germline ends. The CDR3 reads CASSQNLLNQPQHF. The CDR3 nucleotides read TGTGCCAGCAGCCAAAATCTACTGAATCAGCCCCAGCATTTT.

The chain uses TRBV11-2 and TRBJ1-2, with D unclear. In germline, CDR1 is SGHAT, CDR2 FQNNGV. The CDR3 spans 16 residues. V was cut by 5 bases and J by 0 bases, with 16 bases left in between. In DNA, the CDR3 is TGTGCCAGCAGCCCCCGCCTGCAGAGGACTAACTATGGCTACACCTTC. This encodes CASSPRLQRTNYGYTF.

This clone showed up just a few times. The gene calls are TRBV5-1 and TRBJ2-7; 9 bases match TRBD2. V lost 4 bases, J lost 0 bases, and 5 bases stayed unmatched. Germline V gene sequence: CDR1 SGHRS, CDR2 YFSETQ. The CDR3 has 15 amino acids. The CDR3 loop is CASSLTSGSSYEQYF. CDR3 bases: TGCGCCAGCAGCCTAACTAGCGGGTCCTCCTACGAGCAGTACTTC.